This entry describes one TCR beta chain. Its target is unknown. Profiling relied on immunoSEQ multiplex PCR, and the TCRdb table lists in-frame clones only, not all of them. This table holds under 30,000 clones, approximately 71% found once. Rectal tissue came from one to two pinch biopsies taken at colonoscopy. Ulcerative colitis patients received no immunosuppressive medication before the diagnostic colonoscopy. The CDR3 length is 16 residues. Germline V gives CDR1 SGHNT, CDR2 YYREEE (reference sequence). V was clipped by 3 bases and J by 0 bases, with 13 bases between them. This specimen comes from a study of pediatric ulcerative colitis. Study results and caveats: Substantially fewer templates came from a couple of patients' blood samples.

The chain carries TRBV5-4 and TRBJ2-1; tentative D call: TRBD1 (6 bases). The sequence was obtained from a boy between 10 and 17 years old with severe ulcerative colitis. The sequencing input was gut tissue. CDR3 nucleotide sequence: TGTGCCAGCAGCTCGACAGGCTTTAGCTCCTACAATGAGCAGTTCTTC. Encoded protein: CASSSTGFSSYNEQFF.